This is a list of T cell receptor beta chains from one sample in a study of cytomegalovirus exposure and HLA in healthy donors. Only in-frame clones appear in the TCRdb table, and some are missing; sequencing was by immunoSEQ multiplex PCR. This sample yields roughly 300,000 clones, of which 86% are seen a single time; around 0.84% belongs to the top ten. The sample consisted of PBMCs. The receptors come from a woman aged 18 to 35 in good health and CMV-seronegative. The conserved cysteine and the conserved F or W are not part of the CDR3 here.

TRBV7-9	TRBJ1-2	ASSQGQGAVGYT
TRBV6-1	TRBJ1-1	ASSEDRGNTEAF
TRBV28	TRBJ2-7	ASSLGTNEQY
TRBV15	TRBJ1-5	ATSRDRGQPQH
TRBV7-3	TRBJ2-1	ASSFPVGQGGNEQF
TRBV5-4	TRBJ2-5	ASSLVQGETQY
TRBV7-7	TRBJ2-1	ASSLLAGGSEQF
TRBV5-6	TRBJ1-4	ASSLRGSGEKLF
TRBV5-6	TRBJ1-1	ASRRTGKNTEAF
TRBV6-5	TRBJ2-2	ASRVTGGGTGELF
TRBV9	TRBJ2-5	ASSRDTSQETQY
TRBV28	TRBJ1-5	ASSWGRGAAGNQPQH
TRBV2	TRBJ2-3	ASRGLAGDTQY
TRBV25-1	TRBJ2-1	ASSVLTGGLYNEQF
TRBV9	TRBJ2-1	ASSPRQTANEQF
TRBV4-1	TRBJ1-2	ASSQDYRGRGSYGYT
TRBV4-2	TRBJ2-7	ASSPRGGSSYEQY
TRBV13	TRBJ2-5	ASSLGGWETQY
TRBV15	TRBJ2-1	ATSLGGEGRWNEQF
TRBV5-1	TRBJ2-7	ASSSGAASYEQY
TRBV6-5	TRBJ2-7	ASSYEHSYEQY
TRBV13	TRBJ1-2	ASSLGGREGYT
TRBV4-3	TRBJ1-2	ASSQALGSFSNYGYT
TRBV5-1	TRBJ2-7	ASSRDRGHEQY
TRBV5-1	TRBJ1-2	ASSLGEQRYGYT
TRBV10-2	TRBJ1-2	ASSESPGGGYYGYT
TRBV28	TRBJ2-7	ASRYGGQGSGEQY
TRBV18	TRBJ1-5	ASSPTGGTDQPQH
TRBV5-1	TRBJ2-3	ASSLATSTDTQY
TRBV7-2	TRBJ1-2	ASSLVATAYGYT
TRBV9	TRBJ2-3	ASSVGDGADTQY
TRBV4-3	TRBJ2-2	ASSQDGTRSAGELF
TRBV27	TRBJ2-7	ASSPRVSYEQY
TRBV2	TRBJ2-7	ASRTTPGAYEQY
TRBV7-8	TRBJ1-4	ASSQTGSAQKLF
TRBV27	TRBJ1-2	ASSPYVGAPSREDIWGSYT
TRBV4-3	TRBJ1-1	ASSRRQNTEAF
TRBV27	TRBJ1-1	ASRPSPGQGLNTEAF
TRBV29-1	TRBJ2-7	SVRRQGSAYEQY
TRBV10-1	TRBJ1-2	ASSEVDRDSYGYT
TRBV28	TRBJ2-7	ATRTSGSYEQY
TRBV9	TRBJ2-1	ASSVEGGMVYEQF
TRBV6-5	TRBJ1-1	ASSLGQGTEAF
TRBV5-1	TRBJ2-7	ASSFTSGTSSSYEQY
TRBV2	TRBJ2-7	ASRSPGSEQY
TRBV11-2	TRBJ1-2	ASSLGQGPYYGYT
TRBV14	TRBJ2-3	ASSQDRGLTDTQY
TRBV28	TRBJ2-7	ASSFTGAFEQY
TRBV4-3	TRBJ2-1	ASSPGRSSYNEQF
TRBV25-1	TRBJ2-1	ASSYAATASGYNEQF
TRBV5-4	TRBJ1-2	ASSAGQANSGYT
TRBV19	TRBJ2-7	ASSRAAQGARYEQY
TRBV7-2	TRBJ2-4	ASSSLSGRGGGNIQY
TRBV4-2	TRBJ2-3	ASSQDPGLAGGPTDTQY
TRBV27	TRBJ2-1	ASSPLGGTSGIEQF
TRBV27	TRBJ2-3	ASRDSLLSGTDTQY
TRBV11-3	TRBJ2-3	ASSPGLDSAQY